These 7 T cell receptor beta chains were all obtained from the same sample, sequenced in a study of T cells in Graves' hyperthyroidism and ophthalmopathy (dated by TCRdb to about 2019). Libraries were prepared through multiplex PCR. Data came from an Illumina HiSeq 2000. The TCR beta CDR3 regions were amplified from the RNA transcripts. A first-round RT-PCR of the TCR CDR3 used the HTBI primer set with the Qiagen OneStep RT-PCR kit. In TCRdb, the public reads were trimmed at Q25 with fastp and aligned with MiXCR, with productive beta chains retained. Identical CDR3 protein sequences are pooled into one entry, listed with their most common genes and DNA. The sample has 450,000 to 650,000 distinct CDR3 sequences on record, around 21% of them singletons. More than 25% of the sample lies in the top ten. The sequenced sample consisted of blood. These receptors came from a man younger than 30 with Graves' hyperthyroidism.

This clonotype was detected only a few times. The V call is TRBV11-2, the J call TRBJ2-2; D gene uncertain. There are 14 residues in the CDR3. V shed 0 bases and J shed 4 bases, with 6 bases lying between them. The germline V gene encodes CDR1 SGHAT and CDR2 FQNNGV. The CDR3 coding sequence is TGTGCCAGCAGCTTAGATTGGGTCACCGGGGAGCTGTTTTTT. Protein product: CASSLDWVTGELFF. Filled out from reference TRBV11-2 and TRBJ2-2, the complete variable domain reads EAGVAQSPRYKIIEKRQSVAFWCNPISGHATLYWYQQILGQGPKLLIQFQNNGVVDDSQLPKDRFSAERLKGVDSTLKIQPAKLEDSAVYLCASSLDWVTGELFFGEGSRLTVL.

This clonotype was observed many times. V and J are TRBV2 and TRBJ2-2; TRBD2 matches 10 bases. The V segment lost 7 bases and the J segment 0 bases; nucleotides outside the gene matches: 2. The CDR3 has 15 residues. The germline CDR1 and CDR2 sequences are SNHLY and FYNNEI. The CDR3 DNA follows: TGTGCCAGCAAACTAGCGGGGTCGAACACCGGGGAGCTGTTTTTT. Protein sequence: CASKLAGSNTGELFF.

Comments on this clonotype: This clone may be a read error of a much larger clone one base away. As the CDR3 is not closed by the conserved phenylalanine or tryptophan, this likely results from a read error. CDR3 amino acids: CASSLQTALSGANVLTV. Here the CDR3 DNA reads TGTGCCAGCAGCCTCCAAACAGCCCTCTCTGGGGCCAACGTCCTGACTGTC. The genes are TRBV9 and TRBJ2-6; D not resolved. Trimming pared 4 bases from V and 0 bases from J, leaving 14 bases between. Germline CDR1 is SGDLS and CDR2 is YYNGEE. The CDR3 is 17 amino acids.

DNA of the CDR3: TGCAGTGCTAGCACTCGGGAAACTGAAGCTTTCTTT. Protein: CSASTRETEAFF. V gene TRBV20-1 combines with J gene TRBJ1-1; D gene unclear. The germline V gene encodes CDR1 DFQATT and CDR2 SNEGSKA (reference sequence). V was pared by 3 bases and J by 5 bases, with 10 bases between. The CDR3 has 12 residues.

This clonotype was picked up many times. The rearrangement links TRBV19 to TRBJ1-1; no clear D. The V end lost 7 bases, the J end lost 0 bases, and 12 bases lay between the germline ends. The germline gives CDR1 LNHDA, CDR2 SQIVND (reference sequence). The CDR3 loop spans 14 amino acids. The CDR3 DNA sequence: TGTGCCAGTATTGGAGGCCCTATGAACACTGAAGCTTTCTTT. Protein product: CASIGGPMNTEAFF.

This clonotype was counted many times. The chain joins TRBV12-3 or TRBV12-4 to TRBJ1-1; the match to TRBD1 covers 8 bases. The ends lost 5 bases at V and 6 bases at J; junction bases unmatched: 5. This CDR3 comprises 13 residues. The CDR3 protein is CASSLNRGAEAFF. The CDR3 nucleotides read TGTGCCAGCAGTCTCAACAGGGGGGCTGAAGCTTTCTTT.

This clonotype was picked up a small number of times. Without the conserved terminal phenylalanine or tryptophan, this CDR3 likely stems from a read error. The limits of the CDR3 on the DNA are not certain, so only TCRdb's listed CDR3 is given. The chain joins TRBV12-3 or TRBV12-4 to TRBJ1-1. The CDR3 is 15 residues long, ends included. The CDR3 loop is CASSPHDERFTEACL.